This TCR beta chain is drawn from a study of cytomegalovirus exposure and HLA in healthy donors. The CDR3 is 14 amino acids. Germline CDR1 and CDR2: KGHSH and LQKENI. With V trimmed by 6 bases and J by 8 bases, 7 bases remained unmatched. PCR used 60 Vbeta primers and 13 Jbeta primers. TCRdb's table, derived via immunoSEQ multiplex PCR, lists solely in-frame clones and lacks some. The table lists more than 200,000 clones, over 75% of them singletons. This receptor was obtained from a girl aged 2-10 years in good health and CMV-seronegative. The sample comprised PBMCs. The chain recombines TRBV18 with TRBJ1-2, with 12 bases fitting TRBD1. The CDR3 protein is CASSPGQGAIGYTF. Here the CDR3 DNA reads TGTGCCAGCTCCCCGGGACAGGGGGCGATCGGCTACACCTTC.